Below, 20 T cell receptor beta chains from the same sample are listed, as sequenced in a study of cytomegalovirus exposure and HLA in healthy donors. In the PCR, 60 Vbeta and 13 Jbeta primers were used. The assay was immunoSEQ multiplex PCR, and TCRdb's table has in-frame clones only and misses some. Found here are about 160,000 clones, 79% of them singletons; the top ten hold approximately 6%. Sequencing was carried out using PBMCs. These receptors came from a man between 45 and 60 years old in good health and CMV-seropositive.

The rearrangement joins TRBV12-5 to TRBJ2-2; tentatively, D is TRBD1 (6 bases). Germline V gene data show CDR1 as LGHNT and CDR2 as FRNRAP. There are 16 residues in the CDR3. The V and J ends lost 0 bases and 3 bases respectively, with 11 bases between them. Here the CDR3 reads CASGLVRGSDTGELFF. The DNA of the CDR3 is TGTGCTAGTGGTTTGGTAAGGGGGTCCGACACCGGGGAGCTGTTTTTT. Combining the CDR3 with reference TRBV12-5 and TRBJ2-2 gives the whole variable domain DARVTQTPRHKVTEMGQEVTMRCQPILGHNTVFWYRQTMMQGLELLAYFRNRAPLDDSGMPKDRFSAEMPDATLATLKIQPSEPRDSAVYFCASGLVRGSDTGELFFGEGSRLTVL.

A note on this clone: The germline gene is not matched at one end of the junction; a read error may be the cause. The gene calls are TRBV7-9 and TRBJ1-1, with TRBD1 as a possible D gene (6 bases). This CDR3 has 12 amino acids. Germline V CDR1 and CDR2: SEHNR, FQNEAQ (reference sequence). This CDR3 is CSSSQGYTEAFF. Written as DNA, the CDR3 is TGTTCCAGCAGCCAGGGGTACACTGAAGCTTTCTTT.

The chain links TRBV10-1 to TRBJ2-1, with 7 bases lining up with TRBD2. V lost 0 bases, J lost 2 bases, and 1 base stayed unmatched. This CDR3 has 15 residues. Germline V gene lookup returns CDR1 WNHNN and CDR2 SYGVQD (reference sequence). In DNA, the CDR3 is TGCGCCAGCAGTGAGTCTGCGGGAGCCTACAATGAGCAGTTCTTC. Translating gives CASSESAGAYNEQFF.

A word on this clone: Other DNA sequences from this sample encode an identical CDR3 as well. The chain combines TRBV18 with TRBJ2-7, with 8 bases that match TRBD1. The CDR3 runs 15 residues. Trimming cost V 3 bases and J 1 base; bases outside gene matches: 5. The germline CDR1 and CDR2 sequences are KGHSH and LQKENI. The CDR3 loop reads CASSPLRDRSYEQYF. The CDR3 bases are TGTGCCAGCTCACCCCTCCGGGACAGGTCCTACGAGCAGTACTTC.

The chain combines TRBV10-3 with TRBJ2-1; possibly TRBD1 for D (6 bases). V shed 2 bases and J shed 5 bases, with 13 bases lying between them. From germline, CDR1 is ENHRY and CDR2 SYGVKD. There are 15 residues in the CDR3. The CDR3 DNA is TGTGCCATCAGTGAGATGGACAGCCGTAACAATGAGCAGTTCTTC. It specifies CAISEMDSRNNEQFF.

The chain couples TRBV15 to TRBJ1-6, with TRBD1 matching over 7 bases. This CDR3 spans 14 amino acids. In germline, CDR1 is LNHNV, CDR2 YYDKDF (reference sequence). The V and J ends lost 6 bases and 5 bases, in that order; junction bases with no gene match: 4. The CDR3 DNA is TGTGCCACCAGGGGGACAGCAGATAATTCACCCCTCCACTTT. This sequence encodes CATRGTADNSPLHF.

The chain joins TRBV11-3 to TRBJ2-2, with 7 nucleotides matching TRBD2. V lost 4 bases, J lost 0 bases, and 2 bases stayed unmatched. This CDR3 is built from 15 residues. Germline V gives CDR1 SGHNT, CDR2 YENEEA. The chain's CDR3 is CASSSSGTNTGELFF. In DNA, the CDR3 is TGTGCCAGCAGCTCTAGCGGCACGAACACCGGGGAGCTGTTTTTT.

The chain employs TRBV25-1 and TRBJ2-7, with 8 bases identical to TRBD2. The CDR3 consists of 14 residues. Per the germline V gene, CDR1 is MGHDK and CDR2 is SYGVNS. J gave up 5 bases and V 4 bases, and 7 bases lay outside the gene matches. Here the CDR3 reads CASSVEWTSNEQYF. In nucleotides, the CDR3 is TGTGCCAGCAGTGTAGAGTGGACTAGCAACGAGCAGTACTTC.

The rearrangement uses TRBV11-3 and TRBJ2-1; D gene ambiguous. The CDR3 totals 13 residues. V dropped 0 bases and J dropped 6 bases, with 6 bases sitting between them. In germline, CDR1 is SGHNT, CDR2 YENEEA. The CDR3 DNA reads TGTGCCAGCAGCTTAGAAAACTCCAATGAGCAGTTCTTC. It codes for CASSLENSNEQFF.

V and J are TRBV7-2 and TRBJ2-3; 7 bases agree with TRBD2. The CDR3 length is 14 residues. Germline V gene sequence: CDR1 SGHTA, CDR2 FQGNSA. The V and J ends lost 1 base and 6 bases, in that order; junction bases with no gene match: 4. CDR3 sequence (DNA): TGTGCCAGCAGCTTAGTACTAGCGTCGGATACGCAGTATTTT. This sequence encodes CASSLVLASDTQYF.

This clone was recorded once. The chain joins TRBV27 to TRBJ2-7; 9 positions match TRBD1. The CDR3 is 16 amino acids. From germline, CDR1 is MNHEY and CDR2 SMNVEV (reference sequence). V lost 6 bases to trimming and J lost 2 bases; unmatched junction nucleotides: 11. The CDR3 loop is CASSRRDRVIPYEQYF. The CDR3 region has the DNA TGTGCCAGCAGCCGCCGGGACAGGGTAATTCCCTACGAGCAGTACTTC.

The J gene is TRBJ1-2, the V gene TRBV7-2; 8 nucleotides agree with TRBD1. J lost 7 bases, V lost 2 bases, and 12 bases had no gene match. This CDR3 contains 16 residues. CDR1 is SGHTA and CDR2 is FQGNSA in the germline V gene. DNA for the CDR3: TGTGCCAGCAGCTTACCTACAGGCAGGGGGCGGGGTGGCTACACCTTC. Protein sequence: CASSLPTGRGRGGYTF.

This chain connects TRBV28 to TRBJ1-3; D unclear. The germline V and J ends were trimmed by 5 bases and 3 bases, with 8 bases remaining between them. This CDR3 comprises 13 residues. Germline loops: CDR1 MDHEN, CDR2 SYDVKM. The chain's CDR3 is CASSLGGGNTIYF. The CDR3, as DNA: TGTGCCAGCAGTCTAGGAGGTGGAAACACCATATATTTT.

The chain combines TRBV6-6 with TRBJ1-2; 7 positions match TRBD1. Germline V gene lookup returns CDR1 MNHNY and CDR2 SVGAGI (reference sequence). V dropped 7 bases and J dropped 7; count of bases not matched to a gene: 12. This CDR3 is 14 amino acids long. CDR3 loop: CASKAGGSAVGYTF. DNA for the CDR3: TGTGCCAGCAAGGCAGGGGGTTCGGCAGTTGGCTACACCTTC.

The chain combines TRBV21-1 with TRBJ1-5; whether TRBD1, the table's D call, matches the DNA was not checked. TRBV21-1 is a pseudogene. The length of the CDR3 is 15 residues. CDR3 sequence (DNA): TGTGCCAGCAGCAGAAGGACAGATAGCAATCAGCCCCAGCATTTT. It translates to CASSRRTDSNQPQHF.

CDR3 in amino acids: CASSTGTTNNEQFF. In DNA form, the CDR3 reads TGTGCCAGCAGCACCGGGACTACAAACAATGAGCAGTTCTTC. The genes are TRBV6-6 and TRBJ2-1; 7 nucleotides align to TRBD2. Germline assignment: CDR1 MNHNY and CDR2 SVGAGI (reference sequence). This CDR3 has 14 amino acids. The ends lost 6 bases at V and 5 bases at J; junction bases unmatched: 7.

V gene TRBV30 combines with J gene TRBJ2-5, with 10 nucleotides matching TRBD2. Matching the DNA end better, TRBJ2-7 makes the J call doubtful. The CDR3 spans 14 residues. Germline loops: CDR1 GTSNPN, CDR2 SVGIG (reference sequence). The CDR3, as DNA: TGTGCCTGGAGTGCCCGACTAGCGGGCTACGAGCAGTACTTC. Amino acid sequence: CAWSARLAGYEQYF.

This chain connects TRBV11-2 to TRBJ1-5, with 10 bases that match TRBD1. V trimming: 3 bases; J trimming: 3 bases; junction bases outside the gene matches: 8. In germline, CDR1 is SGHAT, CDR2 FQNNGV. This CDR3 comprises 17 residues. The CDR3 reads CASSLTGGYGTNQPQHF. The CDR3 region has the DNA TGTGCCAGCAGCTTGACAGGGGGCTACGGTACCAATCAGCCCCAGCATTTT.

The chain couples TRBV28 to TRBJ2-1; TRBD1 matches at 9 bases. V lost 4 bases to trimming and J lost 6 bases; unmatched junction nucleotides: 4. Germline loops: CDR1 MDHEN, CDR2 SYDVKM. The CDR3 totals 14 residues. Written as DNA, the CDR3 is TGTGCCAGCAGTTCATCGGACAGGGGCAATGAGCAGTTCTTC. Translated: CASSSSDRGNEQFF.

This clone appeared a few times. V and J are TRBV28 and TRBJ1-5, with 7 bases that match TRBD1. The CDR3 covers 16 residues. With 8 bases clipped from V and 1 base from J, the junction kept 11 bases outside the gene matches. Per germline, CDR1 MDHEN and CDR2 SYDVKM. CDR3 nucleotide sequence: TGTGCCAGCTTCCGAAGGGGGCGAGGGAGCAATCAGCCCCAGCATTTT. It yields the protein CASFRRGRGSNQPQHF.